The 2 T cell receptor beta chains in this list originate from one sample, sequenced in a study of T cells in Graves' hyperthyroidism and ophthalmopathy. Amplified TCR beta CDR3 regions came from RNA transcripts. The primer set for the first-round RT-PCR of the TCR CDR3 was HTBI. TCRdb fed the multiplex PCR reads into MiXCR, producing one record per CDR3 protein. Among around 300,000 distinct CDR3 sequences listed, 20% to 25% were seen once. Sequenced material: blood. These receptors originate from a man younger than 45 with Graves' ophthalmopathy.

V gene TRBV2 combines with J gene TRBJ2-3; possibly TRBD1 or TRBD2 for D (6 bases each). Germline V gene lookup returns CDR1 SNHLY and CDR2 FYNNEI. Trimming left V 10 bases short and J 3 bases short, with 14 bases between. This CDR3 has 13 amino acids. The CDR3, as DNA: TGTGCCACCCGAGGAGGGGGTACAGATACGCAGTATTTT. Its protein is CATRGGGTDTQYF.

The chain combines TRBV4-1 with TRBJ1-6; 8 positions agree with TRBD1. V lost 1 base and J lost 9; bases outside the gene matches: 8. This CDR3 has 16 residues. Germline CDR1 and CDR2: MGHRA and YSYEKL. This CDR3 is CASSQGWGQELSPLHF. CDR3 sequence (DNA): TGCGCCAGCAGCCAAGGGTGGGGACAGGAGCTTTCACCCCTCCACTTT.